These T cell receptor beta chains were read from a single sample in a study of blood T cell repertoires in COVID-19. Only in-frame clones appear in the TCRdb table, and some are missing; sequencing was by immunoSEQ multiplex PCR. The sample consists of about 170,000 clones, around four fifths of them appearing once. The sample consisted of peripheral blood. The origin of the receptors is a woman aged 80 or over with active or convalescent COVID-19. The CDR3 runs from the conserved cysteine through the conserved F or W. Fields, in order: J gene, V gene, clone size, D gene, CDR3 DNA, CDR3 protein. D genes are given only for firm matches. The size entry is marked missing in some rows and otherwise reads once, few, many or a size class.

TRBJ1-5 TRBV7-8 NA NA TGTGCCAGCAGCTTTATGGCGGTAGGCAATCAGCCCCAGCATTTT CASSFMAVGNQPQHF
TRBJ2-1 TRBV7-9 NA NA TGTGCCAGCAGCTTAGATCGGTTTGAGCAGTTCTTC CASSLDRFEQFF
TRBJ1-1 TRBV5-1 NA TRBD1 TGCGCCAGCGGATACATGGGACAGGGGGAAGCTTTCTTT CASGYMGQGEAFF
TRBJ2-1 TRBV6-6 NA NA TGTGCCAGCAGTTATCCCGGGACAATGAACAATGAGCAGTTCTTC CASSYPGTMNNEQFF
TRBJ2-1 TRBV7-3 NA TRBD1 TGTGCCAGCAGCTTAGGGACAGGGGTAGGATACAATGAGCAGTTCTTC CASSLGTGVGYNEQFF
TRBJ1-1 TRBV27 NA TRBD1 TGTGCCAGCAGTTTAAGGTACAGGGGGCAAGAGGGCACTGAAGCTTTCTTT CASSLRYRGQEGTEAFF
TRBJ1-2 TRBV7-2 NA TRBD1 TGTGCCAGCAGCCTTGGGACAGGGGGAACCTATGGCTACACCTTC CASSLGTGGTYGYTF
TRBJ1-2 TRBV6-5 once TRBD1 TGTGCCAGCAGTTTCCGAACCGATCAGGGGGATGGCTACACCTTC CASSFRTDQGDGYTF
TRBJ1-6 TRBV25-1 NA NA TGTGCCAGCAGTGAAGCCTCCACAAATAATTCACCCCTCCACTTT CASSEASTNNSPLHF
TRBJ1-5 TRBV7-8 NA NA TGTGCCAGCAGCTTAGGCCATGTAGCGACCTATAGCAATCAGCCCCAGCATTTT CASSLGHVATYSNQPQHF
TRBJ2-7 TRBV6-2/TRBV6-3 NA NA TGTGCCAGCAGTTACGCGGACAGCCCAGCCTACGAGCAGTACTTC CASSYADSPAYEQYF
TRBJ1-6 TRBV2 NA TRBD1 TGTGCCAGCAGTGAAAGGGGGCAGAGCTATCCCTCCTATAATTCACCCCTCCACTTT CASSERGQSYPSYNSPLHF
TRBJ1-6 TRBV12-3/TRBV12-4 NA NA TGTGCCAGCAGTCCGACAGCAAATTCACCCCTCCACTTT CASSPTANSPLHF
TRBJ2-7 TRBV7-9 NA NA TGTGCCAGCAGCTCCCCCCGTATACTAAACGAGCAGTACTTC CASSSPRILNEQYF
TRBJ2-4 TRBV28 NA TRBD1 TGTGCCAGCAGTTCGCCAGGGACAGGCAGGTCCAAAAACATTCAGTACTTC CASSSPGTGRSKNIQYF
TRBJ1-5 TRBV7-2 NA TRBD1 TGTGCCAGCAGCCCAGGACAGGGCTATCAGCCCCAGCATTTT CASSPGQGYQPQHF
TRBJ1-5 TRBV12-3/TRBV12-4 NA NA TGTGCCAGCAGTTTATCGAGTAATCAGCCCCAGCATTTT CASSLSSNQPQHF
TRBJ2-7 TRBV19 NA TRBD1 TGTGCCAGTAGTATTGGGCATGCAACAGGGGCCCACGAGCAGTACTTC CASSIGHATGAHEQYF
TRBJ1-5 TRBV5-4 NA TRBD1 TGTGCCAGCAGCTTGGGGACAGGGGCTCAGCCCCAGCATTTT CASSLGTGAQPQHF
TRBJ1-5 TRBV2 NA NA TGTGCCAGCAGGGATCGGGTTAGCAATCAGCCCCAGCATTTT CASRDRVSNQPQHF
TRBJ1-3 TRBV2 NA TRBD1 TGTGCCAGCAGTGCGGGACAGGGAAACACCATATATTTT CASSAGQGNTIYF
TRBJ1-6 TRBV15 NA NA TGTGCCACCAGCAGAGATGGGGGGATTAGGGCTAATTCACCCCTCCACTTT CATSRDGGIRANSPLHF
TRBJ2-1 TRBV9 NA TRBD1 TGTGCCAGCAGCGTAGAGGGACAGGTCTACAATGAGCAGTTCTTC CASSVEGQVYNEQFF
TRBJ2-1 TRBV27 NA NA TGTGCCAGCAGTTTTTGGTCGGGGCAGGGGTCAGGAAATGAGCAGTTCTTC CASSFWSGQGSGNEQFF
TRBJ1-5 TRBV28 NA NA TGTGCCACCGCGGCGGGGGTGGATCAGCCCCAGCATTTT CATAAGVDQPQHF
TRBJ1-2 TRBV30 NA TRBD1 TGTGCCTGGAGTACGACAGGGGATATCTATGGCTACACCTTC CAWSTTGDIYGYTF
TRBJ1-2 TRBV2 NA TRBD1 TGTGCCAGCAGCGGGACAGGAAGTGGCTACACCTTC CASSGTGSGYTF
TRBJ1-1 TRBV27 NA TRBD1 TGTGCCTCACGGAGGAGACAGGGGTACGGGAACACTGAAGCTTTCTTT CASRRRQGYGNTEAFF
TRBJ1-5 TRBV19 NA NA TGTGCCAGTGACGATACTGGACAGCGGGGATATAGCAATCAGCCCCAGCATTTT CASDDTGQRGYSNQPQHF
TRBJ2-1 TRBV5-1 NA NA TGCGCCAGCAGCCTTGGCTGGACTCCGAACAATGAGCAGTTCTTC CASSLGWTPNNEQFF
TRBJ1-2 TRBV4-3 NA NA TGCGCCAGCAGCCAAGGAGGCGTCCCGCGCCTGAGTGAAGCTAACTATGGCTACACCTTC CASSQGGVPRLSEANYGYTF
TRBJ1-1 TRBV29-1 NA NA TGCAGCGTTGATAGCCTGAACACTGAAGCTTTCTTT CSVDSLNTEAFF
TRBJ1-4 TRBV2 NA NA TGTGCCAGCGACTTCATGGGGCAGGGTGAAAAACTGTTTTTT CASDFMGQGEKLFF
TRBJ1-6 TRBV6-2/TRBV6-3 NA TRBD1 TGTGCCAGCAGTGGACAGGGGTCTTCACCCCTCCACTTT CASSGQGSSPLHF
TRBJ1-1 TRBV6-5 once NA TGTGCCAGCAGTTACTCCTCGGGTGGGGCAAGGACTGAAGCTTTCTTT CASSYSSGGARTEAFF
TRBJ1-2 TRBV9 NA TRBD1 TGTGCCAGCAGCAGCCACAGGGGTAACTATGGCTACACCTTC CASSSHRGNYGYTF
TRBJ2-1 TRBV5-1 NA TRBD1 TGCGCCAGCAGCTCCCCTCTTGGGGGACAGGGGATGAATGAGCAGTTCTTC CASSSPLGGQGMNEQFF
TRBJ1-1 TRBV6-5 NA NA TGTGCCAGCACCGTGGGGGGAGGGGTGAACACTGAAGCTTTCTTT CASTVGGGVNTEAFF
TRBJ2-1 TRBV28 NA NA TGTGCCAGCAGTCCTTACAATGAGCAGTTCTTC CASSPYNEQFF
TRBJ2-7 TRBV6-5 NA NA TGTGCCAGCAGTTACCCGGGAAGCAAGTCCTACGAGCAGTACTTC CASSYPGSKSYEQYF
TRBJ2-7 TRBV7-2 NA TRBD1 TGTGCCAGCAGCGATGGGACAGGAGCCCAAGAGCAGTACTTC CASSDGTGAQEQYF
TRBJ2-2 TRBV5-1 NA NA TGCGCCAGCAGCTTGGCCGCGTCAGGGGTTGGGACCGGGGAGCTGTTTTTT CASSLAASGVGTGELFF
TRBJ2-7 TRBV6-5 NA NA TGTGCCAGCAGTCTGACAGTCCCCTACGAGCAGTACTTC CASSLTVPYEQYF
TRBJ2-7 TRBV18 NA TRBD2 TGTGCCAGCTCACCTCCTAGCGGGGAGTCCGAGCAGTACTTC CASSPPSGESEQYF
TRBJ2-2 TRBV19 NA TRBD1 TGTGCCAGTAGATCGACCGGGGACAGGGGGCGAATCGGGGAGCTGTTTTTT CASRSTGDRGRIGELFF
TRBJ1-1 TRBV6-5 NA NA TGTGCCAGCACCCCGGCGGGGCATCGCACTGAAGCTTTCTTT CASTPAGHRTEAFF
TRBJ1-4 TRBV30 NA TRBD1 TGTGCCTGGACCGGACAGGGCGCCCAAAATGAAAAACTGTTTTTT CAWTGQGAQNEKLFF
TRBJ1-6 TRBV7-2 NA NA TGTGCCAGCAGCCCCCAAGGGACTATCTCCTATAATTCACCCCTCCACTTT CASSPQGTISYNSPLHF
TRBJ1-2 TRBV11-2 NA NA NA CASSSSDRGNYGYTF
TRBJ1-2 TRBV29-1 NA NA TGCAGCGCCTACAGGGACTATGGCTACACCTTC CSAYRDYGYTF
TRBJ1-2 TRBV6-2/TRBV6-3 NA TRBD1 TGTGCCAGCAGTCGAGGGCAGGGGGCCGCTGGCTACACCTTC CASSRGQGAAGYTF
TRBJ1-4 TRBV24-1 NA NA TGTGCCACCAGTGATTTGGAGGGAGAGGATGAAAAACTGTTTTTT CATSDLEGEDEKLFF
TRBJ1-6 TRBV30 NA NA TGTGCCTGGAGTCGGGGGGCAAATTCACCCCTCCACTTT CAWSRGANSPLHF
TRBJ1-5 TRBV30 NA NA TGTGCCTGGAGTGCCCAACCCTCGGGACTTAGCAATCAGCCCCAGCATTTT CAWSAQPSGLSNQPQHF
TRBJ1-3 TRBV10-2 NA TRBD1 TGCGCCAGCAAAACAGGGGGCACTGGAAACACCATATATTTT CASKTGGTGNTIYF